The subject of this entry is one TCR beta chain. What it binds is not known. From the reads, TCRdb called clonotypes with MiXCR, one entry per CDR3 protein. The sample consists of about 24,000 distinct CDR3 sequences, over 60% of them appearing once. T-allo10 cells from the graft donor were described as anergic, host-alloantigen-specific, and alloantigen-specific suppressors. This sample stems from a study of type 1 regulatory T cells. Study context: T-allo10 is a Tr1-enriched, alloantigen-specific CD4 T cell product made in vitro.

V was clipped by 4 bases and J by 4 bases; unmatched bases: 6. This CDR3 region has 14 residues. This receptor was taken from a human donor in good health. The chain uses TRBV12-3 or TRBV12-4 and TRBJ1-2, with TRBD1 matching 7 bases. Sample: cultured T cells, either the whole culture or a sorted T cell fraction (not recorded which). Subset given: Tr1-enriched cell product generated in vitro against host alloantigens. The CDR3 coding sequence is TGTGCCAGCAGTTCGTCGACAGGGATCTATGGCTACACCTTC. This encodes CASSSSTGIYGYTF.